Listed here are 17 T cell receptor beta chains from one sample, sequenced in a study of molecular identifiers for immune sequencing clone quantification. TCRdb processed the PCR reads anew with MiXCR; each CDR3 protein has one entry. The sample yields some 89,000 distinct CDR3 sequences, less than 25% seen once. Sequencing was carried out using naive CD8+ T cells from blood, with Jurkat cell RNA spiked in. The subset: FACS-sorted CD8+CD4-CCR7+CD45RA+ naive T cells. The receptors here all came from a human donor in good health. Some libraries in this study had Jurkat cell RNA spiked in.

Of note for this clonotype: A much larger clone differs by one base, so this may be a read error. The gene calls are TRBV21-1 and TRBJ2-4; the table's D call of TRBD1 was not tested on the DNA. TRBV21-1 is an annotated pseudogene. The CDR3 totals 16 residues. The CDR3 loop reads CASSRGQKLAKNVQYF. CDR3 DNA sequence: TGTGCCAGCAGCAGGGGACAGAAGCTAGCCAAAAACGTTCAGTACTTC.

This clonotype showed up many times. This chain links TRBV28 with TRBJ2-7; a weak D match, TRBD1 (6 bases). Trimming pared 8 bases from V and 6 bases from J, leaving 11 bases between. CDR3 length: 11 amino acids. CDR1 and CDR2 (germline): MDHEN, SYDVKM. This CDR3 reads CASALGAEQYF. The CDR3 coding sequence is TGTGCCAGCGCTCTGGGGGCCGAGCAGTACTTC.

There are many counts of this clonotype. The CDR3 loop is CASSSFGAKEQYF. CDR3 bases: TGTGCCAGCAGTTCTTTTGGGGCGAAAGAGCAGTACTTC. This chain connects TRBV12-3 or TRBV12-4 to TRBJ2-7; tentative D call: TRBD1 (5 bases). V was cut by 4 bases and J by 7 bases, with 14 bases left in between. The CDR3 runs to 13 residues.

This clonotype was counted a few times. A much more abundant neighbour one base away suggests this may be a read error. The V gene is TRBV4-3, the J gene TRBJ1-1; D ambiguous. This CDR3 comprises 15 residues. The germline CDR1 and CDR2 sequences are LGHNA and YSLEER. Trimming removed 4 bases from V and 4 bases from J, with 16 bases in between. The CDR3, as DNA: TGCGCCAGCAGCCCCAGGCAGGTGAGGAGCACTGAAGCTTTCTTT. This translates into CASSPRQVRSTEAFF.

This clonotype has a handful of counts. The J gene is TRBJ2-5, the V gene TRBV9; D gene uncertain. V was trimmed by 0 bases and J by 1 base, leaving 10 bases between them. CDR3 size: 15 residues. CDR1 is SGDLS, CDR2 YYNGEE, per germline. CDR3 sequence reads: CASSVGGTPQETQYF. The CDR3 DNA reads as TGTGCCAGCAGCGTAGGGGGAACTCCCCAAGAGACCCAGTACTTC. The variable domain in full, completed from reference TRBV9 and TRBJ2-5, reads DSGVTQTPKHLITATGQRVTLRCSPRSGDLSVYWYQQSLDQGLQFLIQYYNGEERAKGNILERFSAQQFPDLHSELNLSSLELGDSALYFCASSVGGTPQETQYFGPGTRLLVL.

The chain combines TRBV9 with TRBJ2-3; D unclear. Germline V gene sequence: CDR1 SGDLS, CDR2 YYNGEE. CDR3 length equals 18 residues. Trimming took off 2 bases at V and 4 bases at J, with 23 bases between the two ends. CDR3 DNA sequence: TGTGCCAGCAGCGTCGACGCGTTGGTATTGGGTGGCTCAGATACGCAGTATTTT. It specifies CASSVDALVLGGSDTQYF.

This clonotype was seen many times. CDR3 residues: CASSHVTGAFDNEQFF. CDR3 DNA: TGCGCCAGCAGCCACGTTACAGGGGCATTTGACAATGAGCAGTTCTTC. The V and J genes are TRBV4-1 and TRBJ2-1; 7 bases are a match to TRBD1. The junction had 10 bases not matched to a gene; V was cut back by 3 bases and J by 5 bases. The CDR3 extends over 16 amino acids. From germline, CDR1 is MGHRA and CDR2 YSYEKL.

This chain links TRBV5-4 with TRBJ2-1; TRBD2 is a possible D gene (6 bases). The CDR3 runs to 14 residues. Germline V lookup: CDR1 SGHNT, CDR2 YYREEE (reference sequence). Trimming cost V 3 bases and J 8 bases, with 15 bases left between them. CDR3 residues: CASSCGTSFYEQFF. The CDR3 DNA reads TGTGCCAGCAGCTGCGGGACTTCTTTTTATGAGCAGTTCTTC. The whole variable domain, remainder taken from reference TRBV5-4 and TRBJ2-1, is ETGVTQSPTHLIKTRGQQVTLRCSSQSGHNTVSWYQQALGQGPQFIFQYYREEENGRGNFPPRFSGLQFPNYSSELNVNALELDDSALYLCASSCGTSFYEQFFGPGTRLTVL.

Worth noting for this clonotype: A much larger clone is a single base away; this may be a read error. The chain links TRBV7-2 to TRBJ2-7; 9 bases align to TRBD1. Germline values: CDR1 SGHTA, CDR2 FQGNSA. This CDR3 has 15 amino acids. Trimming removed 5 bases from V and 3 bases from J; junction bases left unmatched: 8. Written as DNA, the CDR3 is TGTGCCAGCAGCCATCGAGGGACAGGGCTCTACGAGCAGTACTTC. It yields the protein CASSHRGTGLYEQYF.

Worth noting for this clonotype: One base away lies a much larger clone, so this may be a sequencing read error. The conserved closing phenylalanine or tryptophan is absent in this CDR3, likely reflecting a read error. The V call is TRBV6-2 or TRBV6-3, the J call TRBJ2-7; D is uncertain. Germline V gene data show CDR1 as MNHEY and CDR2 as SVGEGT. V lost 5 bases and J 2 bases, leaving 7 bases between the germline ends. The CDR3 is made up of 12 amino acids. For the CDR3, the DNA is TGTGCCAGCAGTAGAACTGCCTACGAGCAGTACTAC. Protein product: CASSRTAYEQYY.

The rearrangement joins TRBV28 to TRBJ2-1, with D hard to call. Germline CDR1 is MDHEN and CDR2 is SYDVKM. The CDR3 length is 14 residues. Trimming removed 3 bases from V and 0 bases from J, with 6 bases in between. CDR3 nucleotide sequence: TGTGCCAGCAGTTTCCGGCTCTCCTACAATGAGCAGTTCTTC. Translation gives CASSFRLSYNEQFF.

The sample holds a few counts of this clonotype. The genes are TRBV11-2 and TRBJ1-2; 7 nucleotides match TRBD1. Germline V gene sequence: CDR1 SGHAT, CDR2 FQNNGV. The J segment lost 0 bases and the V segment lost 1 base, leaving 5 bases of the junction unmatched. This CDR3 contains 16 residues. CDR3 nucleotide sequence: TGTGCCAGCAGCTTAGGAGGGGGCAATACTAACTATGGCTACACCTTC. This encodes CASSLGGGNTNYGYTF. Based on the CDR3 plus reference TRBV11-2 and TRBJ1-2, the full variable domain is EAGVAQSPRYKIIEKRQSVAFWCNPISGHATLYWYQQILGQGPKLLIQFQNNGVVDDSQLPKDRFSAERLKGVDSTLKIQPAKLEDSAVYLCASSLGGGNTNYGYTFGSGTRLTVV.

This clonotype came up many times. V gene TRBV20-1 combines with J gene TRBJ2-5, with TRBD1 identical over 7 bases. Germline V CDR1 and CDR2: DFQATT, SNEGSKA (reference sequence). The CDR3 is made up of 14 amino acids. V was pared by 4 bases and J by 5 bases, with 10 bases of the junction left unmatched. CDR3 loop: CSAKGQEDLETQYF. Written as DNA, the CDR3 is TGCAGTGCTAAAGGACAGGAAGATCTCGAGACCCAGTACTTC.

The sample holds many counts of this clonotype. The rearrangement uses TRBV7-6 and TRBJ1-3, with D hard to call. V was trimmed by 2 bases and J by 0 bases, leaving 11 bases between them. The CDR3 totals 16 residues. In germline, CDR1 is SGHVS, CDR2 FNYEAQ. This chain's CDR3 is CASSLYPASSGNTIYF. Here the CDR3 DNA reads TGTGCCAGCAGCTTATATCCGGCGAGCTCTGGAAACACCATATATTTT.

This clonotype turned up a few times. V and J are TRBV20-1 and TRBJ2-5; either TRBD1 or TRBD2 may supply D (5 bases each). V lost 7 bases and J 5 bases, leaving 17 bases between the germline ends. The V gene's germline CDR1 is DFQATT and CDR2 SNEGSKA (reference sequence). This CDR3 is 13 amino acids long. CDR3 protein: CSVSDRPGETQYF. CDR3 in DNA: TGCAGTGTTAGCGACAGACCCGGCGAGACCCAGTACTTC.

This clonotype was observed at least ten times. Written as DNA, the CDR3 is TGTGCCAGCAGCTTAAGAGGCGGGACTAGCGCCCACGAGCAGTACTTC. It yields the protein CASSLRGGTSAHEQYF. The V call is TRBV13, the J call TRBJ2-7; 10 bases match TRBD2. V shed 2 bases, J shed 5 bases, and the junction held 9 bases outside the gene matches. CDR1 and CDR2 from the germline V gene are PRHDT and FYEKMQ (reference sequence). The length of the CDR3 is 16 residues.

The V gene is TRBV29-1, the J gene TRBJ1-1; 7 bases are a match to TRBD1. The CDR3 is 13 residues long. Germline V gives CDR1 SQVTM, CDR2 ANQGSEA. Trimming at V came to 7 bases and at J to 13 bases, leaving 18 bases not matched to a gene. The CDR3 DNA is TGCAGCGCTGCGACAGGGCCCAGCACTAAAGTTTTCTTT. Its translation: CSAATGPSTKVFF.